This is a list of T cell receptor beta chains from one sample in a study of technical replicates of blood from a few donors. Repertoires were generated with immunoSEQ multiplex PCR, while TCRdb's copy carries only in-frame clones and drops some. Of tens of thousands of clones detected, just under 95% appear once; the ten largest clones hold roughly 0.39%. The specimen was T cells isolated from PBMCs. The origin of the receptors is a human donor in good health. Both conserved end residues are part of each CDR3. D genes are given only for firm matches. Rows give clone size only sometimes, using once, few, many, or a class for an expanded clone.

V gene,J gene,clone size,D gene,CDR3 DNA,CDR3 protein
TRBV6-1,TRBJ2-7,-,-,TGTGCCAGCAGTGAAGTTAGAAATTCCCCCTACGAGCAGTACTTC,CASSEVRNSPYEQYF
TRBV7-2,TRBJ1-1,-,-,TGTGCCAGCAGCTTATTCATGAACACTGAAGCTTTCTTT,CASSLFMNTEAFF
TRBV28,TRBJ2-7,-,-,TGTGCCAGCAGTTTCTCGTTCTACGAGCAGTACTTC,CASSFSFYEQYF
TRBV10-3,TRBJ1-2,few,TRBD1,TGTGCCATCAGTAGAGACAGGGATGGCTACACCTTC,CAISRDRDGYTF
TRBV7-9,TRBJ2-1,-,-,TGTGCCAGCAACGCTGAGAGCTCCTACAATGAGCAGTTCTTC,CASNAESSYNEQFF
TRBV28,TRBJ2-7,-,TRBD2,TGTGCCAGCGAGGGACTAGCGGGAAGAGGCTCCTACGAGCAGTACTTC,CASEGLAGRGSYEQYF
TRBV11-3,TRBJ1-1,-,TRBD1,TGTGCCAGCAGCCGTAGACAGGGGGTAAACACTGAAGCTTTCTTT,CASSRRQGVNTEAFF
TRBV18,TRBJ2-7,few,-,TGTGCCAGCTCACAACAGGGTAGGACCTACGAGCAGTACTTC,CASSQQGRTYEQYF
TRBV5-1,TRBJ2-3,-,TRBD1,TGCGCCAGCAGCCCGCAGGGGGCGACAGATACGCAGTATTTT,CASSPQGATDTQYF
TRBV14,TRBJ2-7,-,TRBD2,TGTGCCAGCAGCCCTATAGCGGGAGGACCCTACGAGCAGTACTTC,CASSPIAGGPYEQYF
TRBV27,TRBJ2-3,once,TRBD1,TGTGCCAGCGGGGACAGGGGATTCACAGATACGCAGTATTTT,CASGDRGFTDTQYF
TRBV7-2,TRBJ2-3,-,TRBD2,TGTGCCAGCAGCTCCACGACTAGCGGTAGCACAGATACGCAGTATTTT,CASSSTTSGSTDTQYF
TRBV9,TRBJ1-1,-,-,TGTGCCAGCAGCGTAGATCTGGGGGCGTCGGGCACTGAAGCTTTCTTT,CASSVDLGASGTEAFF
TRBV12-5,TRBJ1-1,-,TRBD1,TGTGCTAGTGGTTTGGGTGCGGGGACAGTGCTTATGAACACTGAAGCTTTCTTT,CASGLGAGTVLMNTEAFF
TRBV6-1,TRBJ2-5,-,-,TGTGCCAGCAGTCCCTACAGAGTCCAAGAGACCCAGTACTTC,CASSPYRVQETQYF
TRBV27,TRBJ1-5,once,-,TGTGCCAGCAGTTTAATTAGTGCCAATCAGCCCCAGCATTTT,CASSLISANQPQHF